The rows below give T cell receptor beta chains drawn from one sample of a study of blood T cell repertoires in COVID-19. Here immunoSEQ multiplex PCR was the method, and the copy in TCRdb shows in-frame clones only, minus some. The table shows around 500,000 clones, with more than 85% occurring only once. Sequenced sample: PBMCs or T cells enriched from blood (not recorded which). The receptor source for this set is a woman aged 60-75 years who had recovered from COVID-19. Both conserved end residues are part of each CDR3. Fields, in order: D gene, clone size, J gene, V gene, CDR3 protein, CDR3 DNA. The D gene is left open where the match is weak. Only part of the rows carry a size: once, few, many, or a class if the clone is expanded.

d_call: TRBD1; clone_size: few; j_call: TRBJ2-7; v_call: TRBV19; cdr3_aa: CASSINRGNRYEQYF; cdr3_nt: TGTGCCAGTAGTATAAACAGGGGTAACAGATACGAGCAGTACTTC
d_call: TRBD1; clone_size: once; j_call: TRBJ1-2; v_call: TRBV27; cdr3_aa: CASARIDRGHDYGYTF; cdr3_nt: TGTGCCAGCGCCCGGATCGACAGGGGGCATGACTATGGCTACACCTTC
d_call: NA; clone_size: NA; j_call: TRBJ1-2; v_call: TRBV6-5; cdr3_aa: CASSWARTVNYGYTF; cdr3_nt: TGTGCCAGCAGTTGGGCCCGCACAGTTAACTATGGCTACACCTTC
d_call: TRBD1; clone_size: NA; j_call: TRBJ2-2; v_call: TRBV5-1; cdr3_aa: CASSLFSGTAFNTGELFF; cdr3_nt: TGCGCCAGCAGCTTGTTTTCCGGGACAGCCTTTAACACCGGGGAGCTGTTTTTT
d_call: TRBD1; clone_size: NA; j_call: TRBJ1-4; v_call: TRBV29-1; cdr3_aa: CSVGGGTGDNEKLFF; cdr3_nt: TGCAGCGTTGGGGGGGGGACAGGTGATAATGAAAAACTGTTTTTT
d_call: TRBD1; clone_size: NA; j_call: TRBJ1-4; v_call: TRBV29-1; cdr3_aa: CSVGGQGAGEKLFF; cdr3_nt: TGCAGCGTTGGGGGACAGGGGGCGGGTGAAAAACTGTTTTTT
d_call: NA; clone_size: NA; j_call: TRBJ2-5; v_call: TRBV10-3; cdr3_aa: CAISDWQQETQYF; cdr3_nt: TGTGCCATCAGTGATTGGCAGCAAGAGACCCAGTACTTC
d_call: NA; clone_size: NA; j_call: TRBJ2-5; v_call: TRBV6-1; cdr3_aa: CASSESRVQETQYF; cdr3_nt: TGTGCCAGCAGTGAAAGCAGGGTCCAAGAGACCCAGTACTTC
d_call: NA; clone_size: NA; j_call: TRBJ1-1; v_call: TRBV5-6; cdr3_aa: CASSLLSAYTEAFF; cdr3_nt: TGTGCCAGCAGCTTGCTGAGTGCGTACACTGAAGCTTTCTTT
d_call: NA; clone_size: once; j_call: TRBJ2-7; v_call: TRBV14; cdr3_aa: CASSQGTAGHEQYF; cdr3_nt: TGTGCCAGCAGCCAAGGAACAGCAGGGCACGAGCAGTACTTC
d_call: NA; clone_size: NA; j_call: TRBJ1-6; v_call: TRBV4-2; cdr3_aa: CASSQDRGNNSPLHF; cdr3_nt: TGTGCCAGCAGCCAAGATAGAGGGAACAATTCACCCCTCCACTTT
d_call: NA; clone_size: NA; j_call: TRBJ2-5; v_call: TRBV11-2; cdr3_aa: CASSLSRQETQYF; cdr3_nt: TGTGCCAGCAGCTTATCCAGGCAAGAGACCCAGTACTTC
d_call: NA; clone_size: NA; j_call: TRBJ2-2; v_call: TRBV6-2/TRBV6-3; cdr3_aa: CASSFVRNTGELFF; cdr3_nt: TGTGCCAGCAGTTTTGTGCGGAACACCGGGGAGCTGTTTTTT
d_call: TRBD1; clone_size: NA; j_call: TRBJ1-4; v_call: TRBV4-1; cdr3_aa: CASSQGEGGYEKLFF; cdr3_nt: TGCGCCAGCAGCCAAGGGGAAGGGGGCTATGAAAAACTGTTTTTT
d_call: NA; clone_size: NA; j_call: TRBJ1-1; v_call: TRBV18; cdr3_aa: CASLQGFDTEAFF; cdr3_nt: TGTGCCAGCTTACAGGGCTTTGACACTGAAGCTTTCTTT
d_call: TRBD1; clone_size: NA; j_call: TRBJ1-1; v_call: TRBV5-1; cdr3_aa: CASSWGTGLTEAFF; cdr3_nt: TGCGCCAGCAGCTGGGGGACAGGGCTCACTGAAGCTTTCTTT
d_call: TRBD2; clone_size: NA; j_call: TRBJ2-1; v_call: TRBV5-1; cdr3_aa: CASSLVAGGPYNEQFF; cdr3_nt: TGCGCCAGCAGCTTGGTGGCGGGGGGGCCCTACAATGAGCAGTTCTTC
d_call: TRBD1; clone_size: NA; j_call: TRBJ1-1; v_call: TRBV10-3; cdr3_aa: CAISESSRGRQAFF; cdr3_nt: TGTGCCATCAGTGAGTCGAGCAGGGGGAGGCAAGCTTTCTTT
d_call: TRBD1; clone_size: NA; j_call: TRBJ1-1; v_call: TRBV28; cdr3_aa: CASSLMGQGANTEAFF; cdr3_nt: TGTGCCAGCAGTTTGATGGGACAGGGGGCCAACACTGAAGCTTTCTTT
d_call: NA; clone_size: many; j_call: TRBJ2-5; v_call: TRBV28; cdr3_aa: CASSPDGGTQYF; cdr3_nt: TGTGCCAGCAGTCCGGACGGGGGGACCCAGTACTTC
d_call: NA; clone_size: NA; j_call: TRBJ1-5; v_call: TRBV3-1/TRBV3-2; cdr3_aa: CASSQKAPGRGYQPQHF; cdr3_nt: TGTGCCAGCAGCCAAAAGGCGCCGGGACGGGGGTATCAGCCCCAGCATTTT
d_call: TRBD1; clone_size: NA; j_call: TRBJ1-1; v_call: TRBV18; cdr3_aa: CASSPAGQAYTEAFF; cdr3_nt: TGTGCCAGCTCACCAGCGGGACAGGCCTACACTGAAGCTTTCTTT
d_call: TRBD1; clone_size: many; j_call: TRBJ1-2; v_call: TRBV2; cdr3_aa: CASSDRGRNYGYTF; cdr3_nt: TGTGCCAGCAGTGACAGGGGGAGGAACTATGGCTACACCTTC
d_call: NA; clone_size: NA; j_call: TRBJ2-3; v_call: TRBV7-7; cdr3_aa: CASSSTGSSTDTQYF; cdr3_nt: TGTGCTAGCAGTAGCACAGGGAGTTCCACAGATACGCAGTATTTT
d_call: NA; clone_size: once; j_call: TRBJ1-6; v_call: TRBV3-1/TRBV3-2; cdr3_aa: CASSQGDSHSPLHF; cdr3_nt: TGTGCCAGCAGCCAAGGAGACAGCCATTCACCCCTCCACTTT
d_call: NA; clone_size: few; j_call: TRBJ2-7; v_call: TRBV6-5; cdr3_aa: CASRMTGTYEQYF; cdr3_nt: TGTGCCAGCAGAATGACAGGAACCTACGAGCAGTACTTC
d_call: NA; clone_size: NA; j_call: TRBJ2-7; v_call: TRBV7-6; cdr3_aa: CASSLGAPYEQYF; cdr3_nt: TGTGCCAGCAGCTTAGGCGCTCCCTACGAGCAGTACTTC
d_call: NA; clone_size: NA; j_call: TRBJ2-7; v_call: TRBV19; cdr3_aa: CASSSRGRTYEQYF; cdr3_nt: TGTGCCAGTAGTTCTAGGGGAAGGACCTACGAGCAGTACTTC